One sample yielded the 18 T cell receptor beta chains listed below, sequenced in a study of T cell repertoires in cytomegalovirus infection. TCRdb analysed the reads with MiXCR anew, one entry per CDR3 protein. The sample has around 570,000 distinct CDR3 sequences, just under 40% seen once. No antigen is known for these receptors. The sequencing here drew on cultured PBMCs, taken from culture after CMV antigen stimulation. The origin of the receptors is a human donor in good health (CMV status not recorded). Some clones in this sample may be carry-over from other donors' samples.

The CDR3 DNA sequence: TGTGCCAGCGGAAACCTGGGCAATCAGCCCCAGCATTTT. Its protein product is CASGNLGNQPQHF. J is TRBJ1-5 and V is TRBV6-6; D uncertain. The germline V and J ends were trimmed by 8 bases and 2 bases, with 10 bases remaining between them. The CDR3 runs 13 residues. The germline V gene has CDR1 MNHNY and CDR2 SVGAGI (reference sequence).

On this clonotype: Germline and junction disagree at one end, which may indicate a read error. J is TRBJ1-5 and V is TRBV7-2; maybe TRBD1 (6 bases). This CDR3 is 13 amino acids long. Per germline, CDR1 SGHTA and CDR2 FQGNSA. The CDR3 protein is CASSRDNNQRQHF. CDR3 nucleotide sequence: TGTGCCAGCAGCCGGGACAACAATCAGCGCCAGCATTTT. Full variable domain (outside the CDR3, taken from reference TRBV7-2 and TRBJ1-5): GAGVSQSPSNKVTEKGKDVELRCDPISGHTALYWYRQSLGQGLEFLIYFQGNSAPDKSGLPSDRFSAERTGGSVSTLTIQRTQQEDSAVYLCASSRDNNQRQHFGDGTRLSIL.

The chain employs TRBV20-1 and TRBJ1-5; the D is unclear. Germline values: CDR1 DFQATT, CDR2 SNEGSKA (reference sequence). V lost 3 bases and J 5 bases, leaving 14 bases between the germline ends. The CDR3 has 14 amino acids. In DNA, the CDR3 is TGCAGTGCTAGTCGAGGCGACAACTATCAGCCCCAGCATTTT. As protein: CSASRGDNYQPQHF.

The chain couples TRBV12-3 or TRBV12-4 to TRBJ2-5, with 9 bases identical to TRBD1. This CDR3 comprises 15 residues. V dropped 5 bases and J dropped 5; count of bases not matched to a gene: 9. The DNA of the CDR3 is TGTGCCAGCAGTCACCGGGACAGGGATTTGGAGACCCAGTACTTC. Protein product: CASSHRDRDLETQYF.

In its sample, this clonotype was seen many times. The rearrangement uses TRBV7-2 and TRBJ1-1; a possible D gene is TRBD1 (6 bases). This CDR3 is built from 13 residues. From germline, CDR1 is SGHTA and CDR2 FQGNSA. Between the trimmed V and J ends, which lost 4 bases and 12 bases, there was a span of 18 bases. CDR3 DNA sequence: TGTGCCAGCAGCTCCCGAGGACAGCGCTTACCTTTCTTT. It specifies CASSSRGQRLPFF.

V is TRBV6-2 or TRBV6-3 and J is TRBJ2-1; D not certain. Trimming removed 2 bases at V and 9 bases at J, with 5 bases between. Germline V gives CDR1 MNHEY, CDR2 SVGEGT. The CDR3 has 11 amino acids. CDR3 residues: CASSYASEQFF. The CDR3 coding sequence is TGTGCCAGCAGTTACGCGTCTGAGCAGTTCTTC.

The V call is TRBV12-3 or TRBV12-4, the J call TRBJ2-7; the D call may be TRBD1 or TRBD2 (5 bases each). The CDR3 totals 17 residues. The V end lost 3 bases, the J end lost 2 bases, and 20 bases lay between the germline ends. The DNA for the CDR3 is TGTGCCAGCAGTTTTTACTCCATAGGGGCGGAGGCCTACGAGCAGTACTTC. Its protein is CASSFYSIGAEAYEQYF.

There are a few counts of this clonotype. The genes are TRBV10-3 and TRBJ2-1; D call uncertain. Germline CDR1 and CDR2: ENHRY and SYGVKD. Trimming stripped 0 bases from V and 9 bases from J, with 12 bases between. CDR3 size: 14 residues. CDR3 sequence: CAISESKDSGEQFF. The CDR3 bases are TGTGCCATCAGTGAGTCGAAGGATTCGGGTGAGCAGTTCTTC.

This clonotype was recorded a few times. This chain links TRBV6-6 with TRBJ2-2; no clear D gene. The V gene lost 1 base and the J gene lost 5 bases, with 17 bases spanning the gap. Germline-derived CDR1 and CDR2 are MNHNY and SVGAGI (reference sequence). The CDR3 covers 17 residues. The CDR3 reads CASSYLWAGAPTGELFF. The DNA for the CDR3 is TGTGCCAGCAGTTACTTGTGGGCCGGAGCTCCAACCGGGGAGCTGTTTTTT.

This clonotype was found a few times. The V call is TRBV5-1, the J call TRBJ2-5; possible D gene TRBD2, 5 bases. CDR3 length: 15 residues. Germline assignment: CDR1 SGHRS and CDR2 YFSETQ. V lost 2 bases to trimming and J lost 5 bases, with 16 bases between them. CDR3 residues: CASSFVAGDAETQYF. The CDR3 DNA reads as TGCGCCAGCAGCTTTGTAGCCGGGGATGCGGAGACCCAGTACTTC. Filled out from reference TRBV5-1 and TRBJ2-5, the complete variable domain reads KAGVTQTPRYLIKTRGQQVTLSCSPISGHRSVSWYQQTPGQGLQFLFEYFSETQRNKGNFPGRFSGRQFSNSRSEMNVSTLELGDSALYLCASSFVAGDAETQYFGPGTRLLVL.

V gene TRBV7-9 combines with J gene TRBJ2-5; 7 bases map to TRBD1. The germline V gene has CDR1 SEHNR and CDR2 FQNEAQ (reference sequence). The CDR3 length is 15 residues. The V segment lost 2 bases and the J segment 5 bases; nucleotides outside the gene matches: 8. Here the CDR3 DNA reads TGTGCCAGCAGCTTACAACAGGGGCGAGAGGAGACCCAGTACTTC. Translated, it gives CASSLQQGREETQYF.

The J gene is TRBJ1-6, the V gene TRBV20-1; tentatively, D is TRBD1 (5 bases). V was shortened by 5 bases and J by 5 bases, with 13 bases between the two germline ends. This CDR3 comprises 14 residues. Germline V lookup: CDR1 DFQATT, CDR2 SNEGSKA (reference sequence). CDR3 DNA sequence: TGCAGTGCTGGGGAGGGGCCCGATAATTCACCCCTCCACTTT. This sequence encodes CSAGEGPDNSPLHF.

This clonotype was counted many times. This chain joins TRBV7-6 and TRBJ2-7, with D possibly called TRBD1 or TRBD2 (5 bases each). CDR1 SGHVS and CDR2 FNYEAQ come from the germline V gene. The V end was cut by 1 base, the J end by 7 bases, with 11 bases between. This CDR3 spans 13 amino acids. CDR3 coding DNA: TGTGCCAGCAGCTTAGACGGGGCTGGAGAGCAGTACTTC. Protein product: CASSLDGAGEQYF.

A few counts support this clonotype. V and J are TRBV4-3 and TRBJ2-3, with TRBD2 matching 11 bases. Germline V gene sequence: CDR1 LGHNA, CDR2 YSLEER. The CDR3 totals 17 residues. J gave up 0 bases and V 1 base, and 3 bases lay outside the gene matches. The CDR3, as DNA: TGCGCCAGCAGCCAAGGACCTAGCGGGAGGAGCACAGATACGCAGTATTTT. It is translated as CASSQGPSGRSTDTQYF.

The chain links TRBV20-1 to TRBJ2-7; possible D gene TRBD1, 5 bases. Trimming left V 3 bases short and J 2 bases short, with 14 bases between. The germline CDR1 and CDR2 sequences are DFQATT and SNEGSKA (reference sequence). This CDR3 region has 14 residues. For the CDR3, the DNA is TGCAGTGCTAGTAGGTCAGGGTTAACCTACGAGCAGTACTTC. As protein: CSASRSGLTYEQYF.

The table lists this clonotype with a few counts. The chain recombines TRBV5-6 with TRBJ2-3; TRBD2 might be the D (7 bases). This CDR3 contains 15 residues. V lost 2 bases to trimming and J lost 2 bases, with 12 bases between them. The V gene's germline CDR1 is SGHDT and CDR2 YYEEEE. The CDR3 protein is CASSFGGANTDTQYF. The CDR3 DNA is TGTGCCAGCAGCTTTGGGGGGGCCAACACAGATACGCAGTATTTT.

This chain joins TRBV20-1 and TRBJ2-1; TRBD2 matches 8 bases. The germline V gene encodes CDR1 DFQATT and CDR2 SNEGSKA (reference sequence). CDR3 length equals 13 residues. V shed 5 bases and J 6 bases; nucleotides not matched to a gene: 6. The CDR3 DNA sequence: TGCAGTGCTTATCTAACTAGCGGCAATGAGCAGTTCTTC. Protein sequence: CSAYLTSGNEQFF.

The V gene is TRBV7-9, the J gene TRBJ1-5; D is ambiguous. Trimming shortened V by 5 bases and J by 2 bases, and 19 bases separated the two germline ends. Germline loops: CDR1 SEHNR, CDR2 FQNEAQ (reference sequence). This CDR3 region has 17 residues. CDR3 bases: TGTGCCAGCAGCCCCCGGGAGCCCCTAAGGGGCAATCAGCCCCAGCATTTT. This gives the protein CASSPREPLRGNQPQHF.